The next 29 T cell receptor beta chains were all read from a single sample in a study of CD8+ T cells in alopecia areata. Treatment noted: oral pan-JAK inhibitor, 5-10 mg twice daily. Sequencing relied on a cDNA template that was reverse transcribed from extracted RNA. TCRdb's copy holds only in-frame clones and misses some; the assay was immunoSEQ multiplex PCR. Here the sample spans about 100,000 clones, around 84% being singletons. Sequencing used CD8+ T cells sorted from blood, obtained at week 24, from a patient treated with tofacitinib. The receptors come from a human donor with alopecia areata.

This clone occurred once. The V gene is TRBV11-2, the J gene TRBJ2-3, with D possibly TRBD1 on 6 matching bases. Trimming removed 5 bases at V and 0 bases at J, with 15 bases between. The length of the CDR3 is 16 residues. Germline V CDR1 and CDR2: SGHAT, FQNNGV. CDR3 DNA sequence: TGTGCCAGCAGCGGGGGCTGGGGACCTAGCACAGATACGCAGTATTTT. As protein: CASSGGWGPSTDTQYF.

The chain uses TRBV10-3 and TRBJ2-3; D may match TRBD1 or TRBD2 (5 bases each). This CDR3 is built from 14 residues. Germline CDR1 reads ENHRY; CDR2 reads SYGVKD. Trimming removed 6 bases from V and 2 bases from J, with 12 bases in between. CDR3 region: CAISPRDVTDTQYF. The DNA for the CDR3 is TGTGCCATCAGCCCGAGGGACGTCACAGATACGCAGTATTTT.

This sequence joins TRBV19 and TRBJ2-6; D not certain. In germline, CDR1 is LNHDA, CDR2 SQIVND (reference sequence). CDR3 size: 16 residues. Between the trimmed V and J ends, which lost 7 bases and 0 bases, there was a span of 13 bases. This chain's CDR3 is CASTLYVSSGANVLTF. The CDR3 nucleotides are TGTGCCAGTACGCTTTATGTAAGCTCTGGGGCCAACGTCCTGACTTTC.

This clone has a single count. The gene calls are TRBV29-1 and TRBJ2-2; weak D call: TRBD2 (7 bases). Per germline, CDR1 SQVTM and CDR2 ANQGSEA. V lost 7 bases and J 7 bases, leaving 19 bases between the germline ends. The CDR3 sequence is 14 residues long. CDR3 in amino acids: CSALGGGSDGELFF. CDR3 nucleotide sequence: TGCAGCGCCCTGGGGGGGGGCTCGGACGGGGAGCTGTTTTTT.

There are a few counts of this clone. The gene calls are TRBV7-9 and TRBJ2-3; tentative D call: TRBD2 (6 bases). The V end lost 4 bases, the J end lost 1 base, and 9 bases lay between the germline ends. CDR3 size: 14 residues. Germline V gene lookup returns CDR1 SEHNR and CDR2 FQNEAQ (reference sequence). DNA of the CDR3: TGTGCCAGCAGCTCAAGACTAGGCACAGATACGCAGTATTTT. This codes for CASSSRLGTDTQYF.

The chain joins TRBV4-1 to TRBJ2-7; tentatively, D is TRBD1 (5 bases). V was shortened by 0 bases and J by 6 bases, with 9 bases between the two germline ends. The germline CDR1 and CDR2 sequences are MGHRA and YSYEKL. This CDR3 has 13 amino acids. The CDR3 region is CASSQDQGSEQYF. The CDR3 nucleotides read TGCGCCAGCAGCCAAGATCAGGGTAGCGAGCAGTACTTC.

This chain links TRBV7-2 with TRBJ2-7; 7 positions match TRBD1. J gave up 0 bases and V 2 bases, and 10 bases lay outside the gene matches. The CDR3 length is 17 residues. Germline V gene sequence: CDR1 SGHTA, CDR2 FQGNSA. CDR3 loop: CASSLTYRGVLSYEQYF. The CDR3 region has the DNA TGTGCCAGCAGCTTAACCTACAGGGGCGTCCTCTCCTACGAGCAGTACTTC.

The V gene is TRBV9, the J gene TRBJ2-2, with 9 nucleotides matching TRBD1. This CDR3 is built from 18 residues. Germline V gene data show CDR1 as SGDLS and CDR2 as YYNGEE. V lost 1 base, J lost 3 bases, and 10 bases stayed unmatched. The CDR3 region is CASSVPQTGGYDTGELFF. CDR3 bases: TGTGCCAGCAGCGTACCTCAGACAGGGGGGTACGACACCGGGGAGCTGTTTTTT.

This chain connects TRBV2 to TRBJ2-1; 11 bases match TRBD2. The V and J ends lost 4 bases and 6 bases, in that order; junction bases with no gene match: 5. This CDR3 has 15 amino acids. In germline, CDR1 is SNHLY, CDR2 FYNNEI. CDR3 protein: CASSATGTSGNEQFF. The CDR3 DNA is TGTGCCAGCAGTGCAACCGGGACTAGCGGCAATGAGCAGTTCTTC.

V and J are TRBV11-3 and TRBJ2-1, with 7 bases aligning to TRBD2. This CDR3 spans 13 amino acids. V was clipped by 10 bases and J by 6 bases; unmatched bases: 9. In germline, CDR1 is SGHNT, CDR2 YENEEA. CDR3 residues: CATTGGGGNEQFF. In DNA form, the CDR3 reads TGTGCCACCACGGGCGGGGGAGGCAATGAGCAGTTCTTC. The full variable domain, with the rest looked up from reference TRBV11-3 and TRBJ2-1, is EAGVVQSPRYKIIEKKQPVAFWCNPISGHNTLYWYLQNLGQGPELLIRYENEEAVDDSQLPKDRFSAERLKGVDSTLKIQPAELGDSAVYLCATTGGGGNEQFFGPGTRLTVL.

The rearrangement links TRBV7-9 to TRBJ1-4; D call uncertain. The germline V gene has CDR1 SEHNR and CDR2 FQNEAQ (reference sequence). There are 13 residues in the CDR3. V gave up 5 bases and J gave up 6 bases, with 10 bases separating them. The CDR3: CASSPVEDEKLFF. In nucleotides, the CDR3 is TGTGCCAGCAGCCCAGTTGAGGATGAAAAACTGTTTTTT. Together with reference TRBV7-9 and TRBJ1-4, the CDR3 gives the full variable domain: DTGVSQNPRHKITKRGQNVTFRCDPISEHNRLYWYRQTLGQGPEFLTYFQNEAQLEKSRLLSDRFSAERPKGSFSTLEIQRTEQGDSAMYLCASSPVEDEKLFFGSGTQLSVL.

Worth noting for this clone: Relative to the germline gene, one junction end is altered; a read error may explain this. J is TRBJ2-3 and V is TRBV7-7; 9 bases match TRBD1. The length of the CDR3 is 14 residues. Germline CDR1 SSHAT, CDR2 FNYEAQ (reference sequence). The chain's CDR3 is CASSPRTGADTQYF. The CDR3 coding sequence is TGTGCTAGCAGCCCTCGGACAGGGGCAGATACGCAGTATTTT.

The J gene is TRBJ1-1, the V gene TRBV7-8; D uncertain. CDR3 size: 13 residues. Germline V gene data show CDR1 as SGHVS and CDR2 as FQNEAQ. V was trimmed by 5 bases and J by 2 bases, leaving 9 bases between them. CDR3 amino acids: CASSVRINTEAFF. The DNA for the CDR3 is TGTGCCAGCAGCGTCAGAATAAACACTGAAGCTTTCTTT.

The chain joins TRBV5-1 to TRBJ2-3, with a weak D call TRBD1 (6 bases). CDR1 is SGHRS, CDR2 YFSETQ, per germline. The V end was cut by 1 base, the J end by 4 bases, with 22 bases between. The CDR3 is 18 amino acids. CDR3 protein: CASSLRFLTQGGPDTQYF. DNA for the CDR3: TGCGCCAGCAGCTTGAGGTTCTTAACACAGGGTGGCCCAGATACGCAGTATTTT.

A single count supports this clone. V usage is TRBV29-1 and J usage is TRBJ1-2; 9 bases line up with TRBD1. Germline V lookup: CDR1 SQVTM, CDR2 ANQGSEA. Germline trimming cut 7 bases from V and 5 bases from J; bases unmatched to any gene: 8. This CDR3 comprises 13 residues. CDR3 residues: CSAGQGIGYGYTF. The CDR3 region has the DNA TGCAGCGCTGGACAGGGGATTGGGTATGGCTACACCTTC.

V gene TRBV6-5 combines with J gene TRBJ1-1; D call uncertain. V was clipped by 0 bases and J by 8 bases, with 13 bases between them. This CDR3 comprises 14 residues. Germline CDR1 is MNHEY and CDR2 is SVGAGI. The CDR3 sequence is CASSYSRAEREAFF. CDR3 nucleotides: TGTGCCAGCAGTTACTCGAGAGCGGAGAGGGAAGCTTTCTTT.

This clone is hyperexpanded. V is TRBV7-9 and J is TRBJ2-1; D gene ambiguous. Germline values: CDR1 SEHNR, CDR2 FQNEAQ (reference sequence). Between the trimmed V and J ends, which lost 4 bases and 4 bases, there was a span of 14 bases. This CDR3 contains 15 residues. The CDR3: CASSSYQVSYNEQFF. CDR3 sequence (DNA): TGTGCCAGCAGCTCCTACCAGGTATCGTACAATGAGCAGTTCTTC.

The chain links TRBV7-9 to TRBJ2-7; TRBD2 aligns across 9 bases. Looked up from germline, CDR1 is SEHNR and CDR2 is FQNEAQ (reference sequence). V was clipped by 5 bases and J by 5 bases; unmatched bases: 10. The CDR3 totals 15 residues. The CDR3 protein is CASSPRGGGVDEQYF. DNA of the CDR3: TGTGCCAGCAGCCCTCGGGGCGGGGGGGTAGACGAGCAGTACTTC.

This chain joins TRBV29-1 and TRBJ2-3; TRBD2 matches at 9 bases. With V trimmed by 3 bases and J by 1 base, 2 bases remained unmatched. This CDR3 is 14 amino acids long. Germline CDR1 SQVTM, CDR2 ANQGSEA. CDR3 protein: CSVEKRGGTDTQYF. The DNA of the CDR3 is TGCAGCGTTGAGAAGCGGGGGGGCACAGATACGCAGTATTTT.

The chain combines TRBV5-1 with TRBJ2-7, with a weak D call TRBD1 (6 bases). V lost 2 bases to trimming and J lost 4 bases, with 22 bases between them. This CDR3 has 17 amino acids. The V gene's germline CDR1 is SGHRS and CDR2 YFSETQ. The CDR3 sequence: CASSFRQAGDRNYEQYF. Here the CDR3 DNA reads TGCGCCAGCAGCTTCCGACAGGCTGGGGATCGCAATTACGAGCAGTACTTC.

This clone was counted at least ten times. The J gene is TRBJ1-4, the V gene TRBV7-9; the D gene is possibly TRBD1 (5 bases). Germline V gene lookup returns CDR1 SEHNR and CDR2 FQNEAQ (reference sequence). The length of the CDR3 is 12 residues. Trimming removed 4 bases at V and 8 bases at J, with 8 bases between. The CDR3 DNA follows: TGTGCCAGCAGCTCTTCAGGGGAAAAACTGTTTTTT. Translation gives CASSSSGEKLFF.

J is TRBJ2-3 and V is TRBV4-1; D is perhaps TRBD2 (6 bases). Deletions cut 1 base from V and 0 bases from J, with 14 bases between. CDR1 MGHRA and CDR2 YSYEKL come from the germline V gene. The length of the CDR3 is 17 residues. The DNA for the CDR3 is TGCGCCAGCAGCCAAGGAAGGACTACCTATAGCACAGATACGCAGTATTTT. As protein: CASSQGRTTYSTDTQYF.

The gene calls are TRBV4-1 and TRBJ2-7; D uncertain. The germline V and J ends were trimmed by 3 bases and 7 bases, with 19 bases remaining between them. In germline, CDR1 is MGHRA, CDR2 YSYEKL. This CDR3 spans 15 amino acids. CDR3 in DNA: TGCGCCAGCAGCCATGACCCCGGACGGCTGGGGGAGCAGTACTTC. Translated: CASSHDPGRLGEQYF.

The chain recombines TRBV7-2 with TRBJ2-5; perhaps D is TRBD1 or TRBD2 (6 bases each). The CDR3 has 16 residues. Germline V lookup: CDR1 SGHTA, CDR2 FQGNSA. The germline V and J ends were trimmed by 4 bases and 0 bases, with 15 bases remaining between them. As DNA, the CDR3 is TGTGCCAGCAGCTCCGTCGTGGGGGGCGACCAAGAGACCCAGTACTTC. This translates into CASSSVVGGDQETQYF.

This chain uses TRBV29-1 with TRBJ2-6; 8 bases are shared with TRBD1. In germline, CDR1 is SQVTM, CDR2 ANQGSEA. After removal of 6 bases from V and 2 bases from J, the junction contained 9 bases not matched to a gene. This CDR3 is 16 amino acids long. CDR3 sequence: CSVAGQEHPGANVLTF. The CDR3 DNA reads TGCAGCGTCGCGGGACAGGAGCATCCTGGGGCCAACGTCCTGACTTTC.

This clone was seen only once. The chain combines TRBV29-1 with TRBJ2-3; a weak D match, TRBD1 (6 bases). Germline lookup yields CDR1 SQVTM and CDR2 ANQGSEA. This CDR3 has 16 amino acids. V was trimmed by 4 bases and J by 0 bases, leaving 17 bases between them. CDR3 nucleotides: TGCAGCGTTGTGGGGGTGGACAGTAAGAGCACAGATACGCAGTATTTT. It encodes CSVVGVDSKSTDTQYF.

The chain joins TRBV14 to TRBJ2-1; D unresolved. V lost 4 bases and J lost 0, with 10 bases in between. There are 15 residues in the CDR3. Germline V gene sequence: CDR1 SGHDN, CDR2 FVKESK. Here the CDR3 DNA reads TGTGCCAGCAGCCCGCTCGGGTCCTCCTACAATGAGCAGTTCTTC. Its protein product is CASSPLGSSYNEQFF.

The chain carries TRBV29-1 and TRBJ1-5, with D possibly matching TRBD1 (6 bases). Trimming stripped 4 bases from V and 4 bases from J, with 8 bases between. Germline CDR1 reads SQVTM; CDR2 reads ANQGSEA. The CDR3 consists of 12 residues. The CDR3 bases are TGCAGCGTTGCTACAGGGAATCAGCCCCAGCATTTT. Residues: CSVATGNQPQHF.

This clone has just a few counts. This chain links TRBV2 with TRBJ1-5; TRBD1 aligns across 7 bases. Germline V gene sequence: CDR1 SNHLY, CDR2 FYNNEI. With V trimmed by 1 base and J by 2 bases, 2 bases remained unmatched. The CDR3 sequence is 15 residues long. The CDR3 loop reads CASSEGTGGNQPQHF. Here the CDR3 DNA reads TGTGCCAGCAGTGAAGGGACAGGAGGCAATCAGCCCCAGCATTTT. Complete variable domain (other parts from reference TRBV2 and TRBJ1-5): EPEVTQTPSHQVTQMGQEVILRCVPISNHLYFYWYRQILGQKVEFLVSFYNNEISEKSEIFDDQFSVERPDGSNFTLKIRSTKLEDSAMYFCASSEGTGGNQPQHFGDGTRLSIL.